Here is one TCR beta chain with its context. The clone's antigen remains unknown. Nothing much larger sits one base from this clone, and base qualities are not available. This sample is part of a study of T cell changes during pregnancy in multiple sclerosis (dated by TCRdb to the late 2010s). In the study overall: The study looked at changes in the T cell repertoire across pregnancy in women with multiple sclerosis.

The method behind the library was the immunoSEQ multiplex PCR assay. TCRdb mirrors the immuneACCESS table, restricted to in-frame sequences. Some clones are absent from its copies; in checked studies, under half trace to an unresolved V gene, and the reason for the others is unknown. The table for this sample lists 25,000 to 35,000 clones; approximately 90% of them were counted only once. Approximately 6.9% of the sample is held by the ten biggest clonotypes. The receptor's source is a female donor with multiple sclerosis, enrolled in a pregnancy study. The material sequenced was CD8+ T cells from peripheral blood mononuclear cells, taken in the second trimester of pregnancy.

The CDR3 reads as follows: CASSYSIGQRSYEQYF. The DNA reads TGTGCCAGCAGTTACTCGATAGGACAGAGATCCTACGAGCAGTACTTC. Recombination linked TRBV6-5 to TRBJ2-7; a weak D assignment points to TRBD1 (6 bases agree). The cysteine opens and the phenylalanine closes a CDR3 of 16 amino acids. CDR3 DNA only is kept here, 48 bases in frame from base 1. For CDR1 and CDR2, the germline V gene lists MNHEY and SVGAGI. Trimming removed 0 bases from V and 1 base from J, leaving 13 bases between the germline ends.